This passage covers 6 T cell receptor beta chains from one sample sequenced in a study of CD8 T cells in ankylosing spondylitis (dated by TCRdb to 2016 to 2017). Library construction relied on 5' RACE. These reads were obtained on an Illumina HiSeq 2500. Clones were called with MiXCR by TCRdb after fastp trimmed the public reads at Q25, and only in-frame beta chains were retained. Identical CDR3 protein sequences are pooled into one entry, listed with their most common genes and DNA. The sample table records about 90,000 distinct CDR3 sequences; roughly 9% of these occur just once. The top ten clones comprise over 25% of the sample. What the research found in general, with its limitations: Blood from ankylosing spondylitis patients appeared to be characterized by a TCR beta motif composed of 7 to 9 highly homologous amino acid variants.

Their target antigens are unknown. Sequencing input: blood, either unsorted or a sorted T cell fraction (not recorded which). All receptors derive from a male donor with ankylosing spondylitis.

In the case of this clonotype: Possible read error: a much larger clone is one base away. This chain joins TRBV5-3 and TRBJ2-7; TRBD2 agrees at 15 bases. TRBV5-3 is recorded as an ORF, its role being uncertain. The CDR3 is 18 amino acids. The junction had 18 bases not matched to a gene; V was cut back by 8 bases and J by 6 bases. The CDR3 DNA sequence: TGTGCCAGGAGCCTGGGACTAGCGGGAGGTCCCTTTCAGGGCGAGCAGTACGTC. The encoded protein is CARSLGLAGGPFQGEQYV.

This clonotype was counted only a few times. J is TRBJ2-7 and V is TRBV11-3; 9 bases agree with TRBD2. Germline CDR1 SGHNT, CDR2 YENEEA. The CDR3 extends over 14 amino acids. V lost 1 base to trimming and J lost 2 bases; unmatched junction nucleotides: 0. CDR3 protein: CASSLGGRAYEQYV. The CDR3 region has the DNA TGTGCCAGCAGCTTAGGCGGGAGGGCCTACGAGCAGTACGTC.

In its sample, this clonotype was seen many times. The rearrangement links TRBV29-1 to TRBJ2-1, with D unclear. In germline, CDR1 is SQVTM, CDR2 ANQGSEA. The CDR3 covers 12 residues. The V gene lost 5 bases and the J gene lost 0 bases, with 5 bases spanning the gap. This chain's CDR3 is CSVRSSYNEQFF. The CDR3 DNA reads TGCAGCGTTCGGAGCTCCTACAATGAGCAGTTCTTC.

This clonotype was picked up many times. The chain couples TRBV9 to TRBJ2-1; 7 bases align to TRBD2. The V gene's germline CDR1 is SGDLS and CDR2 YYNGEE. The CDR3 length is 15 residues. V trimming: 0 bases; J trimming: 4 bases; junction bases outside the gene matches: 4. The chain's CDR3 is CASSVGLAEYNEQFF. For the CDR3, the DNA is TGTGCCAGCAGCGTAGGGCTAGCGGAATACAATGAGCAGTTCTTC.

This clonotype came up many times. The chain joins TRBV7-9 to TRBJ2-7; 7 positions match TRBD2. Germline V gene sequence: CDR1 SEHNR, CDR2 FQNEAQ (reference sequence). With 4 bases clipped from V and 3 bases from J, the junction kept 9 bases outside the gene matches. The CDR3 length is 15 residues. In nucleotides, the CDR3 is TGTGCCAGCAGCTGGGCGTCGGGACTAAACTACGAGCAGTACTTC. It yields the protein CASSWASGLNYEQYF.

The V gene is TRBV7-6, the J gene TRBJ2-2, with D tentatively TRBD2 (5 bases). With 5 bases removed from V and 2 bases from J, the gap between germline ends came to 15 bases. The CDR3 sequence is 16 residues long. Germline values: CDR1 SGHVS, CDR2 FNYEAQ. CDR3 sequence: CASSPRPGSNTGELFF. The CDR3, as DNA: TGTGCCAGCAGCCCACGTCCTGGGAGCAACACCGGGGAGCTGTTTTTT.